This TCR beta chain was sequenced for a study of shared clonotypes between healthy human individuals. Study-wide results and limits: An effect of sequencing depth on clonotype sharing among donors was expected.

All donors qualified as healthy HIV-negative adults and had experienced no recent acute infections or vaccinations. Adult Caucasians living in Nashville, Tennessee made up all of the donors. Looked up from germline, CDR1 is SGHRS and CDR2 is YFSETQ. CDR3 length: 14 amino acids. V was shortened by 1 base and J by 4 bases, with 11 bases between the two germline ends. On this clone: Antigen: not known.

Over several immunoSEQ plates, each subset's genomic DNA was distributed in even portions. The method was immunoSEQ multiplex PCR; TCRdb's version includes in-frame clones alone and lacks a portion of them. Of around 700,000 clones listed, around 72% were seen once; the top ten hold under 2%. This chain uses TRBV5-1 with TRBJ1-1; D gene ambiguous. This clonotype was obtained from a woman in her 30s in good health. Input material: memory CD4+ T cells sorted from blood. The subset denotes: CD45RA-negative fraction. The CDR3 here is CASSLLGEGTEAFF. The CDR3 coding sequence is TGCGCCAGCAGCTTGCTCGGGGAGGGCACTGAAGCTTTCTTT.